This T cell receptor beta chain was sequenced in a study of radiation and T cells in renal cell carcinoma. Study-level results: Compared with controls, irradiated tumors had more, larger dominant CDR3 motifs. Compared with controls, irradiated tumors showed greater TCR clonality. Tumor samples were small regions of around 0.92 g.

Stated treatment: treatment-naive control, cytoreductive nephrectomy. On this clone itself: What it binds is not known.

Sequencing was performed with immunoSEQ multiplex PCR; in TCRdb, only in-frame clones are kept and a portion is missing. The sample has about 16,000 clones; 45% to 65% are singletons. This sample comprised tumor tissue, obtained from a patient whose treatment was nephrectomy without radiotherapy. This TCR came from a man aged 40-55 years with renal cell carcinoma.

CDR3: CASSVRDAIQPQHF. DNA for the CDR3: TGTGCCAGCAGCGTCCGGGACGCAATTCAGCCCCAGCATTTT. The gene calls are TRBV5-6 and TRBJ1-5, with D tentatively TRBD1 (5 bases). Per germline, CDR1 SGHDT and CDR2 YYEEEE. The CDR3 spans 14 residues. Trimming stripped 4 bases from V and 6 bases from J, with 14 bases between.